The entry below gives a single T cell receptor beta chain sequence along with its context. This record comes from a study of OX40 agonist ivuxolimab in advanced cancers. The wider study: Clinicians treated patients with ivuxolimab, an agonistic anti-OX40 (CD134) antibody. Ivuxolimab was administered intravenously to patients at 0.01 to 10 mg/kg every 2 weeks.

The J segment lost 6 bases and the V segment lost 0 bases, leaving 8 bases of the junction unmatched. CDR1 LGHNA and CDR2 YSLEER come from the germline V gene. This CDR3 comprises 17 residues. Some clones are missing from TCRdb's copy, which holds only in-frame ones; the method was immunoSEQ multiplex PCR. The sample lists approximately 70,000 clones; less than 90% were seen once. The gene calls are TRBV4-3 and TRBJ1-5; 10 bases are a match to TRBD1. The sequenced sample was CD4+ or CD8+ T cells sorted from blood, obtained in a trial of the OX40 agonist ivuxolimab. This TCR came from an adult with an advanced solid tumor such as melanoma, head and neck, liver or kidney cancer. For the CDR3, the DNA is TGCGCCAGCAGCCAAGATCCCGGGACAGGGGAGGTTCAGCCCCAGCATTTT. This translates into CASSQDPGTGEVQPQHF.